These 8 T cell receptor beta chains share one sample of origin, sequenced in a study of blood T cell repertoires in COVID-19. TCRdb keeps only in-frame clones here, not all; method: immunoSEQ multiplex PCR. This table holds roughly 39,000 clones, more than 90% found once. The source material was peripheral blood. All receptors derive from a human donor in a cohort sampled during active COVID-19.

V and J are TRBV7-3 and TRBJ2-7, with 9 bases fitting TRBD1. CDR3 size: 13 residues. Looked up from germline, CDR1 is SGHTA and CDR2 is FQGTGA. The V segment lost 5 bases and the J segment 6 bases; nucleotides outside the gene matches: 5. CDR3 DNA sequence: TGTGCCAGCAGCATGGGACAGGGCCGCGAGCAGTACTTC. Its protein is CASSMGQGREQYF.

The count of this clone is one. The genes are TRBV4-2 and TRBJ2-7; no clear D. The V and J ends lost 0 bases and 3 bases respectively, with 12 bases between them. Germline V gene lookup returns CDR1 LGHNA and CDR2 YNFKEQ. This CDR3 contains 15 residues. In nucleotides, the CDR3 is TGTGCCAGCAGCCAAGATGCAGTAGCCCGCTACGAGCAGTACTTC. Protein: CASSQDAVARYEQYF.

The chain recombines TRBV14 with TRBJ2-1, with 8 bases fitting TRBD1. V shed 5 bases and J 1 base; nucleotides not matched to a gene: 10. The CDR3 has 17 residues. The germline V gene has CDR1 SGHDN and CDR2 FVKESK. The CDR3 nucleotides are TGTGCCAGCAGCGCGCGTTCCGGGACAGGATCCTACAATGAGCAGTTCTTC. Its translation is CASSARSGTGSYNEQFF.

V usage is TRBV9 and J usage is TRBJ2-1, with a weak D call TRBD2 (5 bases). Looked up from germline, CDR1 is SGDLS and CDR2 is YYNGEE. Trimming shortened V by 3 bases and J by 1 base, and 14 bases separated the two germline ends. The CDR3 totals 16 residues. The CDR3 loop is CASSALGGGSYNEQFF. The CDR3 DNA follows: TGTGCCAGCAGCGCCCTTGGTGGCGGGTCCTACAATGAGCAGTTCTTC.

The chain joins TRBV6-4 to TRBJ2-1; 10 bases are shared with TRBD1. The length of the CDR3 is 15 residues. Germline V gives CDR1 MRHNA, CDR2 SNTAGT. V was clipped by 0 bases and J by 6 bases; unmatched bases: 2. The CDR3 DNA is TGTGCCAGCAGTGACTCGGGACAGGGGTCCAATGAGCAGTTCTTC. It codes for CASSDSGQGSNEQFF.

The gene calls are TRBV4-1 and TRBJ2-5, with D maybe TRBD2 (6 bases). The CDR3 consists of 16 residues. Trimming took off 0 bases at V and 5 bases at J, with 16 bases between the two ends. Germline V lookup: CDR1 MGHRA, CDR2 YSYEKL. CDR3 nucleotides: TGCGCCAGCAGCCAAGAATTAGCGCCGAGCGGGGAGACCCAGTACTTC. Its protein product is CASSQELAPSGETQYF.

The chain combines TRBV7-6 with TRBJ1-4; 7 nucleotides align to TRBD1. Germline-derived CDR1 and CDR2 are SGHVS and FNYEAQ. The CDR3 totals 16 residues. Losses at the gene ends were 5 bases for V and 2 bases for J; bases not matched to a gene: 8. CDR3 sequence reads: CASSRQGIPTNEKLFF. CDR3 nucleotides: TGTGCCAGCAGCCGACAGGGTATACCGACTAATGAAAAACTGTTTTTT.

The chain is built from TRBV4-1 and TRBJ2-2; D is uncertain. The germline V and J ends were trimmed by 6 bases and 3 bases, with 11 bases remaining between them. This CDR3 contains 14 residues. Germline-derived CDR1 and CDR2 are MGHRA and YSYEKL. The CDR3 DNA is TGCGCCAGCAGTCTTAGTCTTTACACCGGGGAGCTGTTTTTT. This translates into CASSLSLYTGELFF.